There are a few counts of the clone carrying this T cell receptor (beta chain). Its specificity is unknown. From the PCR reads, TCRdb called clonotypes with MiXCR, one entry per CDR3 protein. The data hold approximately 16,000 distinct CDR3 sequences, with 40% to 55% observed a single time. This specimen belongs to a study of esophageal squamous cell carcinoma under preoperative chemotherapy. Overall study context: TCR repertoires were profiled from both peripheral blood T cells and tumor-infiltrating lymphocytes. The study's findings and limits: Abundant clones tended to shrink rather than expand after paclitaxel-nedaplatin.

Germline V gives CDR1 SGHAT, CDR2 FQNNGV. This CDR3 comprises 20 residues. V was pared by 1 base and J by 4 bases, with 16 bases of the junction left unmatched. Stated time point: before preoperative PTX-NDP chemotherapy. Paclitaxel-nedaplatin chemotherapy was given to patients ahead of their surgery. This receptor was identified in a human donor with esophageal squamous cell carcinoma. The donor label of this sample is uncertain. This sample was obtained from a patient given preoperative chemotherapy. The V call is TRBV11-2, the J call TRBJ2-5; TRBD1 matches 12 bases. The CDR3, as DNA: TGTGCCAGCAGCTTAGTTTCGATTTTTTGGGACAGGGGGCGCGGAGAGACCCAGTACTTC. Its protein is CASSLVSIFWDRGRGETQYF.